This T cell receptor (beta chain) derives from a study of memory CD4+ T cells and cytomegalovirus serostatus (dated by TCRdb to between 2018 and 2021). Concerning the study at large: The cohort comprised roughly 35 healthy Belgian adults, 9 CMV seropositive and about 25 CMV seronegative. To replicate a published TCR-based CMV serostatus classifier, the study sequenced CD4+ memory TCRbeta repertoires from a Belgian cohort whose cytomegalovirus serostatus was known. The study at large found these results: Of 164 previously reported CMV-associated TCRbeta sequences, over 65 appeared in the CD4+ memory repertoires, each in one to five individuals. Only CD4+CD45RO+ memory cells were sequenced, in contrast to the original study, which included naive and memory CD4+ and CD8+ populations. The results were interpreted as suggesting that the CMV-associated TCR signature is largely present in the CD4+ memory repertoire. On the Belgian cohort, the classifier based on the original framework reached a median bootstrapped AUC of nearly 0.97, with a 95% CI of 0.76-1.00. For CMV serostatus prediction, a median bootstrapped AUC of approximately 0.95 was reached with the original framework, and a median bootstrapped AUC of roughly 0.92 was reached with a US-trained random forest.

Genomic DNA was extracted from sorted cells with the Quick-DNA Microprep Kit. Amplification of TCRbeta DNA was done with the immunoSEQ hsTCRbeta kit, following the protocol from the manufacturer. TCRbeta libraries were sequenced on an Illumina MiSeq instrument. Per the source publication's procedure: After out-of-frame sequences were removed, 2,204,828 distinct TCRbeta sequences remained, averaging around 67,000 per individual. Each individual was scored according to the count of 160 or so previously reported CMV-associated TCRbeta sequences and the total productive distinct TCRbeta count. A beta-binomial model was reimplemented in Python, and scikit-learn random forests with default parameters were trained on data from the US cohort. Classifier performance on the Belgian cohort was summarized as median AUC with percentile confidence intervals calculated over 10,000 bootstrap iterations. Held by TCRdb, this immuneACCESS table contains in-frame sequences only and omits some clones. Under half of the omission traces to an unresolved V gene where checked; the cause of the rest is unknown. D and trimming were read from the DNA, whereas the V and J calls and clone size are those reported in that table. This sample comprises 50,000 to 60,000 clones, 65% to 85% of them detected only once. Roughly 0.6% of the sample is taken by the ten largest.

Inclusive of the bounding cysteine and phenylalanine, the CDR3 is 14 residues long. Just CDR3 DNA is preserved here, 42 bases in frame from base 1. V and J lose 5 bases and 1 base, and a span of 11 bases separates them. Taken from the germline V gene, the CDR1 and CDR2 loops are KGHSH and LQKENI. Single viable CD3+CD4+CD8-CD45RO+ cells were sorted as memory CD4+ T cells on a FACSAria II. CMV serostatus was determined with a Roche Elecsys assay detecting serum IgG against CMV pp150, pp28, p38 and p52. After thawing, total CD4+ T cells were enriched by positive selection with CD4 magnetic microbeads. The samples came from a different study that was designed specifically to examine the CD4+ T cell memory repertoire. Following standard operating procedures, peripheral blood mononuclear cells were isolated and cryopreserved, while serum was kept at -80 degrees C. The staining relied on CD3-PerCP (BW264/56), CD4-APC (RPA-T4), CD45RO-PE (UCHT1) and CD8-Pacific Orange (3B5) antibodies, and Sytox blue was used to exclude non-viable cells.

With respect to this clone: Its antigen is unknown. Base qualities are missing; no much larger clone stands one base away.

The rearranged chain carries TRBV18 and TRBJ2-5, and perhaps TRBD2 as D gene, on 5 matching bases. The sequence derives from an adult in good health and CMV-seronegative. Sequencing was carried out using memory CD4+ T cells from blood. At the DNA level, the sequence is TGTGCCAGCTCAGCTAGCCGTGGCCAAGAGACCCAGTACTTC. It specifies CASSASRGQETQYF.